Shown below are 2 T cell receptor beta chains from a single sample sequenced in a study of PD-1 blockade in classical Hodgkin lymphoma (dated by TCRdb to 2020 to 2022). The time point label corresponds to: cycle 1 day 1 (C1D1), immediately before nivolumab initiation. All trial patients had relapsed after autologous stem cell transplantation, with cohorts A, B and C differing in prior brentuximab vedotin exposure. Libraries came from the immunoSEQ multiplex PCR assay. TCRdb took this table from immuneACCESS and kept in-frame rearrangements with V and J called. Such tables lack part of the clones; where checked against another copy, unresolved V genes explain under half of the gap, and the rest is unexplained. This sample comprises approximately 13,000 clones, around 77% of them detected only once. The ten largest clones take up approximately 25% of the sample. Sequencing used peripheral blood mononuclear cells (PBMCs), obtained at baseline. All receptors derive from a human donor with classical Hodgkin lymphoma.

In DNA form, the CDR3 reads TGTGCCAGTAGTATTGGGACAATAGAGGTGGGAAATCAGCCCCAGCATTTT. It translates to CASSIGTIEVGNQPQHF. The chain carries TRBV19 and TRBJ1-5; D is perhaps TRBD1 (6 bases). The CDR3 length is 17 residues. V gave up 3 bases and J gave up 4 bases, with 19 bases separating them. The germline gives CDR1 LNHDA, CDR2 SQIVND (reference sequence).

This chain links TRBV9 with TRBJ1-5; D perhaps matches TRBD1 (5 bases). V gave up 2 bases and J gave up 1 base, with 10 bases separating them. CDR1 and CDR2 from the germline V gene are SGDLS and YYNGEE. The CDR3 length is 15 residues. CDR3 sequence: CASSVGGWSNQPQHF. In DNA, the CDR3 is TGTGCCAGCAGCGTTGGGGGATGGAGCAATCAGCCCCAGCATTTT.